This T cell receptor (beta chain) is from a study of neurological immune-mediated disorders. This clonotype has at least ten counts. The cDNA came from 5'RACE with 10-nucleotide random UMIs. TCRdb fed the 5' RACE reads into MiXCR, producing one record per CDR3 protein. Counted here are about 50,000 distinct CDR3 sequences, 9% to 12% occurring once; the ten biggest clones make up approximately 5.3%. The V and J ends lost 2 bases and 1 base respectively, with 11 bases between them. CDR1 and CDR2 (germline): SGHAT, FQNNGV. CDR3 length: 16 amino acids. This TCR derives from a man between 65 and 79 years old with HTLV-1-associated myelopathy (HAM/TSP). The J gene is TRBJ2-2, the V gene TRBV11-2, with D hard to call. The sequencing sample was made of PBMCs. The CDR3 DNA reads TGTGCCAGCAGCTTAAGGTCCCCGGTGAACACCGGGGAGCTGTTTTTT. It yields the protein CASSLRSPVNTGELFF.